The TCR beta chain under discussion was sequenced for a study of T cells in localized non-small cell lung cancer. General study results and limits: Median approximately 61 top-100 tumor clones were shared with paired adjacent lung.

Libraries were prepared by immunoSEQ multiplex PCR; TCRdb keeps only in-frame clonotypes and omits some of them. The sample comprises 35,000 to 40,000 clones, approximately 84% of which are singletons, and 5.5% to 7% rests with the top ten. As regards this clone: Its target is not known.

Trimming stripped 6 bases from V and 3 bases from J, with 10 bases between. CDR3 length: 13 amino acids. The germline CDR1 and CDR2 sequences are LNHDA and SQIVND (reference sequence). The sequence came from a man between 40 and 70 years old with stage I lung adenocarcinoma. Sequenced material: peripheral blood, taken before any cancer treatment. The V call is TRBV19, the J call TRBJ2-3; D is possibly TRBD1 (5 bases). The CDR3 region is CASRTTDTDTQYF. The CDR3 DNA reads TGTGCCAGTAGAACGACAGATACAGATACGCAGTATTTT.